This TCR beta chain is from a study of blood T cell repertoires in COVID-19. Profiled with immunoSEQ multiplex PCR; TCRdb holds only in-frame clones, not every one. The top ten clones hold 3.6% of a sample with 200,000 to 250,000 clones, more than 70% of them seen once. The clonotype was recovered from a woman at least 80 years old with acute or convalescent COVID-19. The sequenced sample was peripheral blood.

The DNA for the CDR3 is TGTGCCAGCAGCTTAGAGGGTTTGAGGGCCGGGGGGACTGAAGCTTTCTTT. Protein sequence: CASSLEGLRAGGTEAFF. V usage is TRBV7-2 and J usage is TRBJ1-1, with D perhaps TRBD1 (5 bases). V lost 1 base and J 5 bases, leaving 20 bases between the germline ends. The CDR3 spans 17 residues. The germline V gene has CDR1 SGHTA and CDR2 FQGNSA.